This is a list of T cell receptor beta chains from one sample in a study of blood T cell repertoires in COVID-19. Sequenced by immunoSEQ multiplex PCR; TCRdb stores in-frame clones only, minus some. The sample holds 200,000 to 250,000 clones, about 80% seen once. The specimen was peripheral blood. The receptors shown here come from a woman in her 30s who had recovered from COVID-19. Each CDR3 is given with its conserved first and last residue. D genes are given only for firm matches. Rows may omit the clone size; those that give it use once, few, many or a size class.

size,V,J,D,CDR3,DNA
-,TRBV11-2,TRBJ1-5,-,CASSKDGGVYQPQHF,TGTGCCAGCAGCAAAGATGGGGGGGTGTACCAGCCCCAGCATTTT
-,TRBV7-2,TRBJ1-5,-,CASSLGTANQGPQHF,TGTGCCAGCAGCTTAGGGACAGCGAATCAAGGGCCCCAGCATTTT
-,TRBV6-6,TRBJ2-1,-,CASRGRNNEQFF,TGTGCCAGCAGGGGCAGGAACAATGAGCAGTTCTTC
-,TRBV30,TRBJ2-1,TRBD1,CAWTRGTGGREQFF,TGTGCCTGGACTAGGGGGACAGGGGGTCGGGAGCAGTTCTTC
-,TRBV27,TRBJ2-7,-,CASKTAGSSYEQYF,TGTGCCAGCAAAACAGCGGGTTCTTCCTACGAGCAGTACTTC
-,TRBV28,TRBJ1-2,TRBD1,CASSPGTGGDYGYTF,TGTGCCAGCAGTCCAGGGACAGGGGGCGACTATGGCTACACCTTC
-,TRBV9,TRBJ2-3,TRBD2,CASSVEGRATDTQYF,TGTGCCAGCAGCGTAGAAGGGAGGGCGACAGATACGCAGTATTTT
few,TRBV7-9,TRBJ2-1,-,CASTSGLYNEQFF,TGTGCCAGCACCAGCGGACTCTACAATGAGCAGTTCTTC
-,TRBV7-9,TRBJ2-1,TRBD1,CASSLTGNEQFF,TGTGCCAGCAGCCTGACAGGGAACGAGCAGTTCTTC
-,TRBV18,TRBJ2-1,-,CASSPRRQTYNEQFF,TGTGCCAGCTCACCACGACGACAGACCTACAATGAGCAGTTCTTC
-,TRBV6-5,TRBJ1-1,-,CASSRGGTEAFF,TGTGCCAGCAGTCGTGGCGGCACTGAAGCTTTCTTT
-,TRBV7-6,TRBJ2-3,-,CASSPSGSTDTQYF,TGTGCCAGCAGCCCAAGCGGGAGCACAGATACGCAGTATTTT
-,TRBV5-1,TRBJ2-7,-,CASSRGLFRIQYF,TGCGCCAGCAGCCGGGGACTTTTCAGAATTCAGTACTTC